This T cell receptor (beta chain) appears in the sequencing data of a study of blood T cell repertoires in COVID-19. TCRdb's table, derived via immunoSEQ multiplex PCR, lists solely in-frame clones and lacks some. This table has fewer than 200,000 clones, about 85% appearing once. The CDR3 is 15 residues long. Germline lookup yields CDR1 SGHRS and CDR2 YFSETQ. Trimming cost V 0 bases and J 3 bases, with 10 bases left between them. The TCR was taken from a man between 60 and 75 years old who had recovered from COVID-19. The sequenced sample consisted of peripheral blood. The chain uses TRBV5-1 and TRBJ1-5; the D is unclear. The CDR3 loop is CASSLAAGTNQPQHF. The CDR3 DNA reads TGCGCCAGCAGCTTGGCCGCAGGAACCAATCAGCCCCAGCATTTT.